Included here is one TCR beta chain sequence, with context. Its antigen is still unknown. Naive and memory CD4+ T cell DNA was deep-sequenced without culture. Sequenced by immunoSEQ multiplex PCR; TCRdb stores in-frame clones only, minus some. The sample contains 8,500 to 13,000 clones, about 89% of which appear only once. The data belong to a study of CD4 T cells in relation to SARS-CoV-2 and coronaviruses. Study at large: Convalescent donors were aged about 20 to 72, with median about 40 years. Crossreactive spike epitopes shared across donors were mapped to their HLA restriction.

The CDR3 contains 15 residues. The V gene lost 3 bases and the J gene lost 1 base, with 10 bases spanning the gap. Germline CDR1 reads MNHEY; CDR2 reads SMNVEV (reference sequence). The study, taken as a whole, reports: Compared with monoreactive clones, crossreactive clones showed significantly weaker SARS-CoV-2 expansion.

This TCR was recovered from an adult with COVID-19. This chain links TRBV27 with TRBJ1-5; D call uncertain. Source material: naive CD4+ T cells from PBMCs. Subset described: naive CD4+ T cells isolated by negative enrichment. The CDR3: CASSLRSGSNQPQHF. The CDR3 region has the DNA TGTGCCAGCAGTTTGAGGTCTGGGAGCAATCAGCCCCAGCATTTT.